What follows is one T cell receptor beta chain and its context. Its antigen remains unknown. The CDR3 is made up of 17 amino acids. V was cut by 0 bases and J by 7 bases, with 20 bases left in between. Germline assignment: CDR1 SGHDT and CDR2 YYEEEE. These data belong to a study of cytomegalovirus exposure and HLA in healthy donors. General study findings and limits: Near-uniform donor sequencing depth was presumed by presence/absence analyses.

Researchers ran the PCR with 60 Vbeta and 13 Jbeta primers. Assay: immunoSEQ multiplex PCR; the TCRdb copy retains only in-frame clones and omits some. The sample lists nearly 110,000 clones, approximately 74% seen once, with 12% to 15% in the top ten. Sequencing input: PBMCs. The V gene is TRBV5-6, the J gene TRBJ2-4; D possibly corresponds to TRBD1 (6 bases). This TCR came from a woman between 40 and 55 years old in good health and CMV-seropositive. This CDR3 is CASSLAFRTASGNIQYF. The CDR3 bases are TGTGCCAGCAGCTTGGCCTTTCGGACAGCCTCGGGTAACATTCAGTACTTC.